This T cell receptor (beta chain) was observed in a study of shared clonotypes between healthy human individuals. Investigators spread the genomic DNA of each subset evenly over several immunoSEQ plates. Authors' methods: There were no quality scores in the junction-only immunoSEQ sequences, so filtering differed. Profiling relied on immunoSEQ multiplex PCR, and the TCRdb table lists in-frame clones only, not all of them. The D gene and trimming were derived from the DNA, and the V and J assignments and clone size from that table. The sample has about a million clones, 70% to 85% seen once. Between the trimmed V and J ends, which lost 0 bases and 6 bases, there was a span of 6 bases. This CDR3 has 12 amino acids. CDR1 and CDR2 from the germline V gene are MNHEY and SVGAGI.

The source material was memory CD4+ T cells from PBMCs. The subset denotes: CD45RA-negative fraction. The source is a man between 18 and 29 years old in good health. Some clones in this sample may be carry-over from other donors' samples. J is TRBJ2-7 and V is TRBV6-5; D is possibly TRBD2 (5 bases). In nucleotides, the CDR3 is TGTGCCAGCAGTTACTCCGCGGGCGAGCAGTACTTC. As protein: CASSYSAGEQYF.